The 6 T cell receptor beta chains below come from one sample, sequenced in a study of T cell responses to AZD1222 COVID-19 vaccine. TCRdb's table, derived via immunoSEQ multiplex PCR, lists solely in-frame clones and lacks some. The table lists roughly 180,000 clones, 80% to 90% of them singletons. Material: peripheral blood, obtained on day 0 of AZD1222 vaccination. All receptors derive from an adult in good health.

This sequence joins TRBV7-8 and TRBJ1-6; weak D call: TRBD1 (6 bases). Germline loops: CDR1 SGHVS, CDR2 FQNEAQ. CDR3 length: 15 amino acids. Trimming left V 4 bases short and J 7 bases short, with 14 bases between. CDR3 bases: TGTGCCAGCAGCTCTGTACAGGGCCCGAATTCACCCCTCCACTTT. Amino acid sequence: CASSSVQGPNSPLHF.

The V and J genes are TRBV28 and TRBJ1-4, with D possibly being TRBD1 (5 bases). CDR1 and CDR2 from the germline V gene are MDHEN and SYDVKM. The CDR3 sequence is 18 residues long. V shed 4 bases and J shed 0 bases, with 18 bases lying between them. The CDR3, as DNA: TGTGCCAGCAGTTCCTTTGGGGGAATAGGGGCAACTAATGAAAAACTGTTTTTT. Protein product: CASSSFGGIGATNEKLFF.

The chain links TRBV19 to TRBJ1-5, with D uncertain. The CDR3 sequence is 13 residues long. The V gene's germline CDR1 is LNHDA and CDR2 SQIVND (reference sequence). V was trimmed by 5 bases and J by 4 bases, leaving 9 bases between them. The CDR3 spells CASSGVLNQPQHF. Here the CDR3 DNA reads TGTGCCAGTAGTGGGGTGTTAAATCAGCCCCAGCATTTT.

The chain employs TRBV29-1 and TRBJ2-3; 9 nucleotides match TRBD1. This CDR3 has 14 residues. CDR1 and CDR2 (germline): SQVTM, ANQGSEA. Trimming removed 7 bases from V and 4 bases from J; junction bases left unmatched: 9. The CDR3 DNA sequence: TGCAGCGAAACCGGGACAGGGTTGGCAGATACGCAGTATTTT. Its protein is CSETGTGLADTQYF.

The rearrangement joins TRBV2 to TRBJ2-1; no definite D call. The CDR3 has 11 residues. Trimming pared 7 bases from V and 6 bases from J, leaving 7 bases between. CDR1 and CDR2 (germline): SNHLY, FYNNEI. CDR3 protein: CASTWSNEQFF. In DNA, the CDR3 is TGTGCCAGCACTTGGAGCAATGAGCAGTTCTTC.

The chain couples TRBV7-2 to TRBJ2-7; 7 bases agree with TRBD1. The ends lost 4 bases at V and 7 bases at J; junction bases unmatched: 13. The CDR3 is 15 amino acids. The V gene's germline CDR1 is SGHTA and CDR2 FQGNSA. CDR3 loop: CASSSSTGTAREQYF. CDR3 nucleotide sequence: TGTGCCAGCAGCTCTTCGACAGGGACGGCACGGGAGCAGTACTTC.